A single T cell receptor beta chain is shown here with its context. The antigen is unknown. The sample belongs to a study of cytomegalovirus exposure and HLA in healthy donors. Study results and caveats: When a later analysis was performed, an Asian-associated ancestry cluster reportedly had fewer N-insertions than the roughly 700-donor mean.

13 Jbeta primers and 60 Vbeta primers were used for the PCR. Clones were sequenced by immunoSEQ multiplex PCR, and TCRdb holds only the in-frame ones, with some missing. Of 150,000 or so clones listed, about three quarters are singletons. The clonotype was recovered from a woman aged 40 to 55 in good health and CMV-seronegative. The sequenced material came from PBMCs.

The CDR3 nucleotides are TGTGCCAGCACGAGAACCCGGGCCAACGTCCTGACTTTC. Translation: CASTRTRANVLTF. The genes are TRBV2 and TRBJ2-6; D call uncertain. Trimming shortened V by 7 bases and J by 5 bases, and 9 bases separated the two germline ends. CDR1 is SNHLY, CDR2 FYNNEI, per germline. The CDR3 covers 13 residues. The complete variable domain, with remaining parts taken from reference TRBV2 and TRBJ2-6, reads EPEVTQTPSHQVTQMGQEVILRCVPISNHLYFYWYRQILGQKVEFLVSFYNNEISEKSEIFDDQFSVERPDGSNFTLKIRSTKLEDSAMYFCASTRTRANVLTFGAGSRLTVL.